These T cell receptor beta chains were read from a single sample in a study of cytomegalovirus exposure and HLA in healthy donors. Assay: immunoSEQ multiplex PCR; the TCRdb copy retains only in-frame clones and omits some. Among approximately 120,000 clones listed, around 80% were seen once. Sequenced material: PBMCs. All receptors derive from a man over 45 in good health and CMV-seronegative. Each CDR3 is given with its conserved first and last residue. Each record gives: clone size, D gene, V gene, J gene, CDR3 DNA, CDR3 protein. The D gene is left open where the match is weak. The size of a clone is reported for some rows only, either as once, few or many, or as a class for expanded clones.

NA	TRBD1	TRBV10-3	TRBJ1-1	TGTGCCATCGGGACAGGGGGCGCCGCAACTGAAGCTTTCTTT	CAIGTGGAATEAFF
NA	TRBD1	TRBV5-8	TRBJ2-1	TGTGCCAGCAGCTTGTACAGGGGCGAATACAATGAGCAGTTCTTC	CASSLYRGEYNEQFF
NA	NA	TRBV9	TRBJ2-1	TGTGCCAGCAGCCTCGACCTAAGGGGGAATGAGCAGTTCTTC	CASSLDLRGNEQFF
NA	NA	TRBV6-5	TRBJ2-7	TGTGCCAGCAAGACCGGGGGTAGAAGCGGCGAGCAGTACTTC	CASKTGGRSGEQYF
few	TRBD1	TRBV7-9	TRBJ1-3	TGTTCCAGCAGCGGCGACAGGGGCTCTGGAAACACCATATATTTT	CSSSGDRGSGNTIYF
NA	NA	TRBV19	TRBJ1-6	TGTGCCAGTAAAGACAGCTATAATTCACCCCTCCACTTT	CASKDSYNSPLHF
NA	TRBD1	TRBV5-4	TRBJ1-2	TGTGCCAGCAGCTTGGCCCGGGCAGGGGGCTCTGGCTACACCTTC	CASSLARAGGSGYTF
few	NA	TRBV30	TRBJ1-1	TGTGCCTGGAGTACAGGACTGAACACTGAAGCTTTCTTT	CAWSTGLNTEAFF
few	TRBD1	TRBV6-6	TRBJ1-5	TGTGCCAGCAGCCGGACAGGGACTAGCAATCAGCCCCAGCATTTT	CASSRTGTSNQPQHF
once	NA	TRBV5-6	TRBJ1-3	TGTGCCAGCAGCTCTGCTGGCCCTGGAAACACCATATATTTT	CASSSAGPGNTIYF
NA	TRBD1	TRBV5-6	TRBJ1-1	TGTGCCAGCAGCTTGGACAGGGGGAACACTGAAGCTTTCTTT	CASSLDRGNTEAFF
NA	TRBD1	TRBV4-1	TRBJ2-7	TGCGCCAGCAGCCAAGATCCGGGACAGTGGTACTACGAGCAGTACTTC	CASSQDPGQWYYEQYF
few	NA	TRBV4-1	TRBJ2-2	TGCGCCAGCAGCCAGCAGGGGACCGGGGAGCTGTTTTTT	CASSQQGTGELFF
NA	NA	TRBV5-1	TRBJ1-3	TGCGCCAGCAGCTTCGGTCAAGGGGCTGGAAACACCATATATTTT	CASSFGQGAGNTIYF
few	NA	TRBV4-2	TRBJ2-1	TGTGCCAGCAGCCAAGGGGCTGGTTACAATGAGCAGTTCTTC	CASSQGAGYNEQFF
NA	TRBD1	TRBV6-1	TRBJ1-2	TGTGCCAGCAGTGAAGTCTCAGGGGGCGCCTACACCTTC	CASSEVSGGAYTF
NA	NA	TRBV5-6	TRBJ2-1	TGTGCCAGCAGCTTGGTGAGGGGGAATGAGCAGTTCTTC	CASSLVRGNEQFF
few	TRBD2	TRBV7-7	TRBJ2-5	TGTGCCAGCAGCCCCGATAGCGGGGGGGCTAGAGAGACCCAGTACTTC	CASSPDSGGARETQYF
NA	NA	TRBV5-8	TRBJ2-7	TGTGCCAGCAGCTTGTCCAACACCTACGAGCAGTACTTC	CASSLSNTYEQYF
once	NA	TRBV5-4	TRBJ2-1	TGTGCCAGCAGCTTGGGCGGTAGGGGCTCCTACAATGAGCAGTTCTTC	CASSLGGRGSYNEQFF